This T cell receptor beta chain was profiled in a study of T cell changes during pregnancy in multiple sclerosis. Assay: immunoSEQ multiplex PCR; the TCRdb copy retains only in-frame clones and omits some. The sample includes around 44,000 clones, 80% to 95% of them seen just once. V lost 0 bases and J 5 bases, leaving 5 bases between the germline ends. Germline V gives CDR1 MGHRA, CDR2 YSYEKL. The CDR3 is 13 amino acids. The rearrangement links TRBV4-1 to TRBJ1-5, with D tentatively TRBD1 (5 bases). This clonotype was obtained from a female donor with multiple sclerosis, enrolled in a pregnancy study. The specimen was CD8+ T cells from peripheral blood mononuclear cells, collected in the first trimester of pregnancy. The CDR3: CASSQEGDQPQHF. For the CDR3, the DNA is TGCGCCAGCAGCCAAGAAGGGGATCAGCCCCAGCATTTT.